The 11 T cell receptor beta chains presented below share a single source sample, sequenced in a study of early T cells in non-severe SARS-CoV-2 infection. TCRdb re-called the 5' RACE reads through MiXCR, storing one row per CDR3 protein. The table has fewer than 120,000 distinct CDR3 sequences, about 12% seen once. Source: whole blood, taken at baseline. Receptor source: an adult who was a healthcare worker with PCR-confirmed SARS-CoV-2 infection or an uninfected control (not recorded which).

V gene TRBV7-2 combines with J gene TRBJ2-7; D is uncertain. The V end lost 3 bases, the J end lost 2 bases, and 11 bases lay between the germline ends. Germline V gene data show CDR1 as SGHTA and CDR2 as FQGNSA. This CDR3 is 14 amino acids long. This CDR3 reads CASSFGWSAYEQYF. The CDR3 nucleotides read TGTGCCAGCAGCTTTGGGTGGTCGGCCTACGAGCAGTACTTC.

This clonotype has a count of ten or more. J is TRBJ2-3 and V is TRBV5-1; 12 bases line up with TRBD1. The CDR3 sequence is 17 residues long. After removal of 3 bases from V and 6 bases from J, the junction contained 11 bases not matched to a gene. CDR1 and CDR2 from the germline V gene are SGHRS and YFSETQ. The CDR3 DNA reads TGCGCCAGCAGCTACGCTCCCGGGACAGGGGGCGCCGATACGCAGTATTTT. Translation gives CASSYAPGTGGADTQYF.

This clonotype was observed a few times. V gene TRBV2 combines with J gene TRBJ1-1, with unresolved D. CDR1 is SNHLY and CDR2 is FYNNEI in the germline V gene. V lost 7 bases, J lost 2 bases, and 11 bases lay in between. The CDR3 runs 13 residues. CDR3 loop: CASMVEANTEAFF. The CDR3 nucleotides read TGTGCCAGCATGGTTGAGGCAAACACTGAAGCTTTCTTT.

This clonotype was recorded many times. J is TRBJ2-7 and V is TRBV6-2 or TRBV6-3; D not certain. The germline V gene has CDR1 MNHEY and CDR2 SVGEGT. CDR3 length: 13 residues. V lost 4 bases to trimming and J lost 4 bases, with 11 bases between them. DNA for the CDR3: TGTGCCAGCAGTTTAGATACCGCTTACGAGCAGTACTTC. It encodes CASSLDTAYEQYF.

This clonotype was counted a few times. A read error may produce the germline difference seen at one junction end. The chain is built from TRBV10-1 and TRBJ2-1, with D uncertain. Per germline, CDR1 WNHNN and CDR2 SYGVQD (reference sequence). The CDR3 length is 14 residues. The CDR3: CASSERAFGSEQFF. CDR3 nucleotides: TGTGCCAGCAGTGAAAGGGCCTTTGGTAGTGAGCAGTTCTTC.

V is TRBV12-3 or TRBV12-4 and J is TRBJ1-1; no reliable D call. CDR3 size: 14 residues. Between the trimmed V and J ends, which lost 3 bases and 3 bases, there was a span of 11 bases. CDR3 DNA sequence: TGTGCCAGCAGTTTGACGACAACGGACACTGAAGCTTTCTTT. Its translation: CASSLTTTDTEAFF.

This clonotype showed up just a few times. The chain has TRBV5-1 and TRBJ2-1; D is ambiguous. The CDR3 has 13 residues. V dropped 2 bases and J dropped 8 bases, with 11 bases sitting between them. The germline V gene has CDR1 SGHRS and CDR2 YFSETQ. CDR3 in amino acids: CASSFVSMYEQFF. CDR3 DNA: TGCGCCAGCAGCTTTGTCTCTATGTATGAGCAGTTCTTC.

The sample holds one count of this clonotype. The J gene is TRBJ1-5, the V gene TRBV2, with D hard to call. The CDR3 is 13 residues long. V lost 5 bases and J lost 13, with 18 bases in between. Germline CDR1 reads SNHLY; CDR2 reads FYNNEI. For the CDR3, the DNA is TGTGCCAGCAGTCTTACGGACTGGAAGACACAGCATTTT. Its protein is CASSLTDWKTQHF.

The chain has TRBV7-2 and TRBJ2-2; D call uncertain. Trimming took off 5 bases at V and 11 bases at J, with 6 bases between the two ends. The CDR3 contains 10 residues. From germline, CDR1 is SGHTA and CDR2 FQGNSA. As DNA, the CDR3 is TGTGCCAGCAGCCACCGAGAGCTGTTTTTT. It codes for CASSHRELFF.

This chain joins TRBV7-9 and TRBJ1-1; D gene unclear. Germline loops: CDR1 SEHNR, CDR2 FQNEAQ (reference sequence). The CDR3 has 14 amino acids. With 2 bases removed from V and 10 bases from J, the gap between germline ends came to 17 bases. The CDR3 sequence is CASSLHGKGHGAFF. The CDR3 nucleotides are TGTGCCAGCAGCTTACACGGGAAAGGCCATGGAGCTTTCTTT.

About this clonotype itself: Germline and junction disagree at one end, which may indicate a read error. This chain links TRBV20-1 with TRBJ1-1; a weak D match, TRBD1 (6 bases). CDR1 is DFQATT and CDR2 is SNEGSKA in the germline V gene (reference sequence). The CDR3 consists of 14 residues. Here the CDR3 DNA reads TGCAGTGCTAGTGCGGGGGCGATGAACACTGACGCTTTCTTT. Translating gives CSASAGAMNTDAFF.